The 26 T cell receptor beta chains below all came from one sample that was sequenced in a study of post-analysis software for immune sequencing data. Built from TCR beta cDNA, the libraries had unique molecular identifiers in them. TCRdb re-called the PCR reads with MiXCR, one entry per CDR3 protein. The sample yields about 800,000 distinct CDR3 sequences, 25% to 30% seen once. General observations from the study: There were a few TRBV segments more frequent in patients than controls, and TRBV5-6, TRBV5-1 and TRBV20-1 were among them.

These receptors' antigens are unknown. The sample consisted of blood. These TCRs come from a girl under 18 with multiple sclerosis.

V gene TRBV28 combines with J gene TRBJ1-6, with 7 bases matching TRBD1. The V gene end was trimmed by 3 bases and the J gene end by 14 bases; junction bases not matched to a gene: 10. The CDR3 length is 14 residues. Germline V gene lookup returns CDR1 MDHEN and CDR2 SYDVKM. DNA for the CDR3: TGTGCCAGCAGTTTTCCCCAGGGGGATTTAACCCTCCACTTT. Translated, it gives CASSFPQGDLTLHF.

This clonotype has at least ten counts. V usage is TRBV10-3 and J usage is TRBJ2-3; the match to TRBD2 covers 9 bases. The germline gives CDR1 ENHRY, CDR2 SYGVKD. Germline trimming cut 6 bases from V and 0 bases from J; bases unmatched to any gene: 4. This CDR3 spans 15 amino acids. The CDR3 region is CAIRLAGDSTDTQYF. CDR3 DNA: TGTGCCATCAGGTTAGCGGGAGACAGCACAGATACGCAGTATTTT.

The chain employs TRBV14 and TRBJ2-1, with D possibly being TRBD1 (6 bases). Germline V gene sequence: CDR1 SGHDN, CDR2 FVKESK. V gave up 0 bases and J gave up 3 bases, with 12 bases separating them. This CDR3 spans 16 amino acids. CDR3 DNA sequence: TGTGCCAGCAGCCAAGATCTCGGGACATTCTACAATGAGCAGTTCTTC. This translates into CASSQDLGTFYNEQFF.

This clonotype showed up just a few times. The CDR3 DNA reads as TGTGCCAGCGCTTGGGGCAGGGGGCCAGATACGCAGTATTTT. It specifies CASAWGRGPDTQYF. The V call is TRBV7-2, the J call TRBJ2-3; 8 bases line up with TRBD1. Germline V gives CDR1 SGHTA, CDR2 FQGNSA. The V and J ends lost 8 bases and 4 bases, in that order; junction bases with no gene match: 8. The CDR3 loop spans 14 amino acids.

This clonotype has just a few counts. V gene TRBV29-1 combines with J gene TRBJ1-2; D gene unclear. CDR3 length: 13 amino acids. Germline lookup yields CDR1 SQVTM and CDR2 ANQGSEA. V was shortened by 4 bases and J by 3 bases, with 12 bases between the two germline ends. CDR3 coding DNA: TGCAGCGTTGGCTTGGACTCCTACTATGGCTACACCTTC. It is translated as CSVGLDSYYGYTF.

This clonotype has more than one count but fewer than ten. The rearrangement joins TRBV20-1 to TRBJ2-7; 8 positions agree with TRBD1. V trimming: 4 bases; J trimming: 7 bases; junction bases outside the gene matches: 6. The germline CDR1 and CDR2 sequences are DFQATT and SNEGSKA (reference sequence). The CDR3 covers 12 residues. As DNA, the CDR3 is TGCAGTGCTACACCAGGGGGCCGGGAGCAGTACTTC. It yields the protein CSATPGGREQYF.

The V and J genes are TRBV11-2 and TRBJ2-3, with D possibly TRBD1 on 6 matching bases. V lost 4 bases and J lost 6, with 17 bases in between. CDR1 and CDR2 from the germline V gene are SGHAT and FQNNGV. CDR3 length: 15 residues. CDR3 DNA: TGTGCCAGCAGCTCATCAGGGGACCCCGGGGATACGCAGTATTTT. Amino acids: CASSSSGDPGDTQYF.

This clonotype was recorded at least ten times. This rearrangement joins TRBV12-3 or TRBV12-4 to TRBJ2-5; D is possibly TRBD2 (6 bases). The CDR3 is 14 amino acids. V was clipped by 5 bases and J by 1 base, with 11 bases between them. CDR3 amino acids: CASSPLGGQETQYF. CDR3 nucleotide sequence: TGTGCCAGCAGTCCCCTCGGGGGCCAAGAGACCCAGTACTTC.

This clonotype has a count of ten or more. This chain links TRBV6-2 or TRBV6-3 with TRBJ2-3, with 14 bases that match TRBD2. V shed 6 bases and J 5 bases; nucleotides not matched to a gene: 7. CDR1 MNHEY and CDR2 SVGEGT come from the germline V gene. The CDR3 loop spans 16 amino acids. CDR3 protein: CASRAGLAGGVDTQYF. In nucleotides, the CDR3 is TGTGCCAGCAGAGCCGGACTAGCGGGAGGAGTAGATACGCAGTATTTT.

This clonotype was recorded a few times. The chain recombines TRBV15 with TRBJ1-5; no reliable D call. The CDR3 length is 14 residues. The V gene's germline CDR1 is LNHNV and CDR2 YYDKDF (reference sequence). The ends were cut back, 8 bases at V and 2 bases at J, with 13 bases in the middle. The DNA for the CDR3 is TGTGCCACCCGTCGGGTCCTCGGCAATCAGCCCCAGCATTTT. Residues: CATRRVLGNQPQHF. Looking up the rest from reference TRBV15 and TRBJ1-5 gives the full variable domain: DAMVIQNPRYQVTQFGKPVTLSCSQTLNHNVMYWYQQKSSQAPKLLFHYYDKDFNNEADTPDNFQSRRPNTSFCFLDIRSPGLGDTAMYLCATRRVLGNQPQHFGDGTRLSIL.

V is TRBV20-1 and J is TRBJ1-5, with 9 positions matching TRBD1. Germline lookup yields CDR1 DFQATT and CDR2 SNEGSKA (reference sequence). V gave up 3 bases and J gave up 0 bases; unmatched junction bases: 6. This CDR3 contains 16 residues. CDR3 nucleotides: TGCAGTGCTAGTCCCCGGGACAGGGTTAGCAATCAGCCCCAGCATTTT. Translation gives CSASPRDRVSNQPQHF.

The sample holds a few counts of this clonotype. This chain's CDR3 is CSASGPDSSYEQYF. CDR3 DNA: TGCAGTGCTAGTGGCCCAGATAGCTCCTACGAGCAGTACTTC. The chain recombines TRBV20-1 with TRBJ2-7; D ambiguous. Germline V gene sequence: CDR1 DFQATT, CDR2 SNEGSKA (reference sequence). V lost 3 bases, J lost 0 bases, and 12 bases lay in between. CDR3 size: 14 residues.

This clonotype showed up many times. This chain joins TRBV28 and TRBJ2-3; TRBD2 matches 7 bases. CDR1 and CDR2 (germline): MDHEN, SYDVKM. The CDR3 covers 15 residues. V was clipped by 4 bases and J by 3 bases; unmatched bases: 7. The CDR3 DNA follows: TGTGCCAGCAGTTCTTCTAGCGGAGTAACAGATACGCAGTATTTT. Translating it yields CASSSSSGVTDTQYF.

This sequence joins TRBV6-5 and TRBJ1-5; 9 bases are a match to TRBD1. This CDR3 spans 13 amino acids. The J segment lost 7 bases and the V segment lost 7 bases, leaving 5 bases of the junction unmatched. Germline-derived CDR1 and CDR2 are MNHEY and SVGAGI. The CDR3 loop is CASKTGGGQPQHF. The CDR3 region has the DNA TGTGCCAGCAAGACAGGGGGAGGCCAGCCCCAGCATTTT.

The chain employs TRBV11-2 and TRBJ2-7, with 9 bases aligning to TRBD1. Losses at the gene ends were 6 bases for V and 2 bases for J; bases not matched to a gene: 11. Per the germline V gene, CDR1 is SGHAT and CDR2 is FQNNGV. The length of the CDR3 is 16 residues. The CDR3 is CASRQGGTGSPYEQYF. Written as DNA, the CDR3 is TGTGCCAGCAGACAAGGAGGGACAGGGAGTCCCTACGAGCAGTACTTC.

Concerning this clonotype itself: One end of the junction varies from germline; a read error may be responsible. The gene calls are TRBV7-2 and TRBJ2-3; a weak D match, TRBD2 (7 bases). Germline V gives CDR1 SGHTA, CDR2 FQGNSA. The CDR3 length is 17 residues. The CDR3 protein is CASSIASRLGGGDTQYF. The CDR3 DNA reads as TGTGCCAGCAGCATAGCCAGTCGACTAGGGGGGGGAGATACGCAGTATTTT.

There are a few counts of this clonotype. This chain joins TRBV6-2 or TRBV6-3 and TRBJ2-1, with a weak D call TRBD1 (5 bases). The CDR3 covers 13 residues. CDR1 and CDR2 from the germline V gene are MNHEY and SVGEGT. V was cut by 8 bases and J by 8 bases, with 16 bases left in between. This chain's CDR3 is CASGWTTPYEQFF. In DNA form, the CDR3 reads TGTGCCAGCGGATGGACAACACCATATGAGCAGTTCTTC.

J is TRBJ2-3 and V is TRBV20-1, with TRBD2 matching over 8 bases. Germline V gene data show CDR1 as DFQATT and CDR2 as SNEGSKA (reference sequence). With V trimmed by 0 bases and J by 4 bases, 3 bases remained unmatched. There are 14 residues in the CDR3. CDR3: CSARDAGGPDTQYF. CDR3 nucleotide sequence: TGCAGTGCTAGAGATGCGGGGGGCCCAGATACGCAGTATTTT.

The V gene is TRBV28, the J gene TRBJ2-2; 8 positions match TRBD2. Trimming at V came to 8 bases and at J to 8 bases, leaving 7 bases not matched to a gene. The CDR3 covers 13 residues. The germline V gene encodes CDR1 MDHEN and CDR2 SYDVKM. CDR3 nucleotides: TGTGCCAGCCGGGGGGGGTCCACGGGGGAGCTGTTTTTT. Encoded protein: CASRGGSTGELFF.

This clonotype was detected only a few times. The V and J genes are TRBV9 and TRBJ2-1, with D unclear. Trimming stripped 3 bases from V and 0 bases from J, with 10 bases between. The CDR3 is 15 amino acids. CDR1 and CDR2 from the germline V gene are SGDLS and YYNGEE. The CDR3 protein is CASSERAPSYNEQFF. The CDR3 DNA sequence: TGTGCCAGCAGCGAAAGGGCGCCCTCCTACAATGAGCAGTTCTTC.

Comments on this clonotype: One end of the junction varies from germline; a read error may be responsible. The chain joins TRBV19 to TRBJ1-5; 8 bases align to TRBD1. In germline, CDR1 is LNHDA, CDR2 SQIVND (reference sequence). This CDR3 has 12 residues. The CDR3 nucleotides read TGCGGGACAGGCTATAGCAATCAGCCCCAGCATTTT. Residues: CGTGYSNQPQHF.

The rearrangement joins TRBV19 to TRBJ2-2; D ambiguous. This CDR3 spans 14 amino acids. Trimming cost V 3 bases and J 6 bases, with 11 bases left between them. Germline CDR1 reads LNHDA; CDR2 reads SQIVND (reference sequence). Here the CDR3 DNA reads TGTGCCAGTAGTATCCGCACGGCGGCCGGGGAGCTGTTTTTT. Its protein product is CASSIRTAAGELFF.

This clonotype has only a few counts. The J gene is TRBJ2-5, the V gene TRBV5-1; no clear D. This CDR3 region has 16 residues. V was cut by 0 bases and J by 2 bases, with 14 bases left in between. Germline V gene data show CDR1 as SGHRS and CDR2 as YFSETQ. CDR3 sequence: CASSLAPPMGQETQYF. For the CDR3, the DNA is TGCGCCAGCAGCTTGGCGCCACCTATGGGGCAAGAGACCCAGTACTTC. The full variable domain, rest sourced from reference TRBV5-1 and TRBJ2-5, is KAGVTQTPRYLIKTRGQQVTLSCSPISGHRSVSWYQQTPGQGLQFLFEYFSETQRNKGNFPGRFSGRQFSNSRSEMNVSTLELGDSALYLCASSLAPPMGQETQYFGPGTRLLVL.

This clonotype was detected a few times. The chain is built from TRBV3-1 and TRBJ1-2, with unresolved D. V lost 0 bases, J lost 2 bases, and 4 bases lay in between. In germline, CDR1 is LGHDT, CDR2 YNNKEL (reference sequence). CDR3 size: 13 residues. CDR3 region: CASSQDVNYGYTF. Written as DNA, the CDR3 is TGTGCCAGCAGCCAAGATGTCAACTATGGCTACACCTTC.

With regard to this clonotype: The junction and the germline gene differ at one end; a read error may be behind it. The CDR3 here is CACSQVSVEQYF. DNA of the CDR3: TGTGCCTGCAGCCAAGTGTCGGTCGAGCAGTACTTC. The chain is built from TRBV3-1 and TRBJ2-5, with D uncertain. The J call is in doubt because the DNA end fits TRBJ2-7 better. CDR3 length equals 12 residues. Germline CDR1 and CDR2: LGHDT and YNNKEL (reference sequence).

This clonotype occurred many times. The rearrangement links TRBV10-3 to TRBJ2-5; 9 bases fit TRBD1. The CDR3 runs to 15 residues. Looked up from germline, CDR1 is ENHRY and CDR2 is SYGVKD. V was clipped by 5 bases and J by 2 bases; unmatched bases: 6. The CDR3: CAISTGQGGQETQYF. Written as DNA, the CDR3 is TGTGCCATCAGTACGGGACAGGGAGGACAAGAGACCCAGTACTTC.